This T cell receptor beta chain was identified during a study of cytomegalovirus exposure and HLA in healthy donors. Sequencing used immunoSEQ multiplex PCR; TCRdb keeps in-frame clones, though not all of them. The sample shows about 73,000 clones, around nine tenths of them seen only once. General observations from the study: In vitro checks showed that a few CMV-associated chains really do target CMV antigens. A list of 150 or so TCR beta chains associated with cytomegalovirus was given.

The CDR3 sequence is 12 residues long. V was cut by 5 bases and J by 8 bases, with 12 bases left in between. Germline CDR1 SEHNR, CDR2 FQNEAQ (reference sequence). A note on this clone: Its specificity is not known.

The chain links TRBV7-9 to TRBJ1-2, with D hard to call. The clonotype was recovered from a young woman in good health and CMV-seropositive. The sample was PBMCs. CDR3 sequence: CASSQTEEGYTF. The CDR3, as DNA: TGTGCCAGCAGCCAGACGGAGGAAGGCTACACCTTC.